The source of this T cell receptor beta chain is a study of spatial heterogeneity in lung cancer. Each molecule of TCR cDNA was tagged with one unique molecular identifier. Each CDR3 protein is one row after TCRdb ran MiXCR on the 5' RACE reads. The sample shows fewer than 20,000 distinct CDR3 sequences, around 19% of them seen only once. This sample's time point: sample taken at primary tumor resection. From tumor, nontumor lung or frozen PBMC, whole RNA was taken unsorted for sequencing. There are a few counts of this clonotype. This sequence was found in a male donor with early-stage non-small cell lung cancer. The sample here was PBMCs, taken at surgery.

The CDR3 spells CSARVRERGYGYTF. The CDR3 DNA sequence: TGCAGTGCTAGAGTCAGGGAGAGGGGCTATGGCTACACCTTC. This chain links TRBV20-1 with TRBJ1-2; D might be TRBD1 (5 bases). Trimming took 1 base from V and 4 from J, leaving 13 bases between them. The CDR3 consists of 14 residues. Germline CDR1 DFQATT, CDR2 SNEGSKA (reference sequence).